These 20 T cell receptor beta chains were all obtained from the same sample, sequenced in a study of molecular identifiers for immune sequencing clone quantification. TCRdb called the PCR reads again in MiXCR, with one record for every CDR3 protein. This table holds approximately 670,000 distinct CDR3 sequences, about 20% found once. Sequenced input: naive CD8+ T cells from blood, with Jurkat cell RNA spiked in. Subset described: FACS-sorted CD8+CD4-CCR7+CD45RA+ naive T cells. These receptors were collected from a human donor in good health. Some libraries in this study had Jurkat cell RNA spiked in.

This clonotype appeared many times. The CDR3 region has the DNA TGCGCCAGCAGCTTGGGTGGACAGGGCAACACTGAAGCTTTCTTT. Translating it yields CASSLGGQGNTEAFF. The chain has TRBV5-1 and TRBJ1-1; TRBD1 matches at 8 bases. Germline V CDR1 and CDR2: SGHRS, YFSETQ. The CDR3 sequence is 15 residues long. The V and J ends lost 0 bases and 2 bases, in that order; junction bases with no gene match: 3.

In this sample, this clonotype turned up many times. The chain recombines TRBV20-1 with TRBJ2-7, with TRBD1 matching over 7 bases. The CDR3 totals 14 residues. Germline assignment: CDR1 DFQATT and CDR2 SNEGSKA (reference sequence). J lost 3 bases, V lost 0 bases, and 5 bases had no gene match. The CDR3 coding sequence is TGCAGTGCTAGAGACCCGGGACAGTACTACGAGCAGTACTTC. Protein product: CSARDPGQYYEQYF.

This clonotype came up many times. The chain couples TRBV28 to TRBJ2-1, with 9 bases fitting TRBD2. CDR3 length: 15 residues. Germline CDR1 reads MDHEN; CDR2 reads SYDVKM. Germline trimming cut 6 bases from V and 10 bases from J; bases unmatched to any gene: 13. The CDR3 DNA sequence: TGTGCCAGCAGCCGAACGACCTTAGCGGGAGACGAGCAGTTCTTC. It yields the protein CASSRTTLAGDEQFF.

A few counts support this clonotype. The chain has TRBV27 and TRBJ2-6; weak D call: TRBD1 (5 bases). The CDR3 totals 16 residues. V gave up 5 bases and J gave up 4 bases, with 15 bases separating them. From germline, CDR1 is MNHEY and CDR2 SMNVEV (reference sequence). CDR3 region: CASSRIGVSGANVLTF. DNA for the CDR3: TGTGCCAGCAGTAGGATAGGGGTGTCCGGGGCCAACGTCCTGACTTTC.

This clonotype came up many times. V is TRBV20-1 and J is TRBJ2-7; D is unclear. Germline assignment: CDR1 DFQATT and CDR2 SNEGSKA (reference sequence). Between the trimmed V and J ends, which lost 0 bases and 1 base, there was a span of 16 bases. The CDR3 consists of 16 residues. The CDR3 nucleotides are TGCAGTGCTAGAGACCCCGACGACGGGTGGTCCTACGAGCAGTACTTC. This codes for CSARDPDDGWSYEQYF.

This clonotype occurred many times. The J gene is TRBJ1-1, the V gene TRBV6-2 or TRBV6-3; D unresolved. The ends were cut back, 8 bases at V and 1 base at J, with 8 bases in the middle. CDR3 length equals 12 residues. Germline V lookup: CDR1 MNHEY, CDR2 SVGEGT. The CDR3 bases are TGTGCCAGCGGAAACTGGAACACTGAAGCTTTCTTT. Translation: CASGNWNTEAFF.

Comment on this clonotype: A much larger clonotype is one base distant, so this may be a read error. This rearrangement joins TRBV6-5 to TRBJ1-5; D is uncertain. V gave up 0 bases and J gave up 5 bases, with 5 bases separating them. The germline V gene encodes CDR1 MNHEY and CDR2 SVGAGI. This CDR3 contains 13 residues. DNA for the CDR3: TGTGCCAGCAGTTACTCCCCCGATCAGCCCCAGCATTTT. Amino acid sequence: CASSYSPDQPQHF.

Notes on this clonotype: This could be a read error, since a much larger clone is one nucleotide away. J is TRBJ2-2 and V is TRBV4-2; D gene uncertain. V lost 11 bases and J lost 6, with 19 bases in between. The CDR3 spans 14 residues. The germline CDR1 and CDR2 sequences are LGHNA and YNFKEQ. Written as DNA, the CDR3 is TGTGCCGGCACCCAATTAGATAACCCCGGGGAGCTGTTTTTT. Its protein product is CAGTQLDNPGELFF.

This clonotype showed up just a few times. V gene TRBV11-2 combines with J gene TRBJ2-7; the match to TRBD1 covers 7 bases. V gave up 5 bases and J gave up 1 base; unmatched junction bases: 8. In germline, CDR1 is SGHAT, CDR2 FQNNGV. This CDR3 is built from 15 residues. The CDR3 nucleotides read TGTGCCAGCAGCATTCAGGGGGACAGTTCCTACGAGCAGTACTTC. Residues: CASSIQGDSSYEQYF.

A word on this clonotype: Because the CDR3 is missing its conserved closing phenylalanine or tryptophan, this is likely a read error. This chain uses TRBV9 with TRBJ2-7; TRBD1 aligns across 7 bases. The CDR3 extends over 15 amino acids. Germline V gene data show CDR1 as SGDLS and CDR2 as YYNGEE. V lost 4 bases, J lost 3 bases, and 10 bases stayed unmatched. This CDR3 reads CASSPWDSHLYEQYS. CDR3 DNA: TGTGCCAGCAGCCCTTGGGACAGCCATCTCTACGAGCAGTACTCC.

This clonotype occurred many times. CDR3 in DNA: TGCGCCAGCAGCCAAGTATCAGATGTCAATTCACCCCTCCACTTT. Its protein is CASSQVSDVNSPLHF. This rearrangement joins TRBV4-1 to TRBJ1-6; no clear D. The germline gives CDR1 MGHRA, CDR2 YSYEKL. The length of the CDR3 is 15 residues. V lost 1 base and J 7 bases, leaving 11 bases between the germline ends.

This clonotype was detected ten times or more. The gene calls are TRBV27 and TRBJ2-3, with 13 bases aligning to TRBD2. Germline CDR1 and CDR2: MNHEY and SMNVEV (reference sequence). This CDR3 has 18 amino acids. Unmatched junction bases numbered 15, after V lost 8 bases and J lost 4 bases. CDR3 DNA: TGTGCCAGCGCCTCCCTAACGGGACTAGCGGGATGGGCAGATACGCAGTATTTT. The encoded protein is CASASLTGLAGWADTQYF.

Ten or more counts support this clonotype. CDR3 nucleotide sequence: TGTGCCAGCAGTTCCAGGGTTGCGCACGAGCAGTACTTC. Encoded protein: CASSSRVAHEQYF. The rearrangement uses TRBV28 and TRBJ2-7; possible D gene TRBD1, 5 bases. Germline values: CDR1 MDHEN, CDR2 SYDVKM. V was shortened by 4 bases and J by 5 bases, with 12 bases between the two germline ends. The CDR3 totals 13 residues.

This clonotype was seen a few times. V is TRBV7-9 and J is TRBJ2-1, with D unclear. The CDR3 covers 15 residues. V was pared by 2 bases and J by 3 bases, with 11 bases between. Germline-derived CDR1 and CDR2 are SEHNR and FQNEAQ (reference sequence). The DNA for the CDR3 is TGTGCCAGCAGCTTAATAGGGTATGACTACAATGAGCAGTTCTTC. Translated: CASSLIGYDYNEQFF.

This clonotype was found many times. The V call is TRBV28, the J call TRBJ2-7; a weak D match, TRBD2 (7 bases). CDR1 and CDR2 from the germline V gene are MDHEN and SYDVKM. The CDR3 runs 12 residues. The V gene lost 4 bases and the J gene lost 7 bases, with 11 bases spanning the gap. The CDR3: CASSWGGGEQYF. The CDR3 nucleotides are TGTGCCAGCAGTTGGGGGGGCGGTGAGCAGTACTTC.

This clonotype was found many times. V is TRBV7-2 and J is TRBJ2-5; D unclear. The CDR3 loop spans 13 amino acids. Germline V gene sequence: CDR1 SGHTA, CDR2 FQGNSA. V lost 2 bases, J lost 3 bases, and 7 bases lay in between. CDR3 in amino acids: CASSLWSEETQYF. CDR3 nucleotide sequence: TGTGCCAGCAGCTTATGGTCAGAAGAGACCCAGTACTTC. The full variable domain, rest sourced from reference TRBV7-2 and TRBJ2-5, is GAGVSQSPSNKVTEKGKDVELRCDPISGHTALYWYRQSLGQGLEFLIYFQGNSAPDKSGLPSDRFSAERTGGSVSTLTIQRTQQEDSAVYLCASSLWSEETQYFGPGTRLLVL.

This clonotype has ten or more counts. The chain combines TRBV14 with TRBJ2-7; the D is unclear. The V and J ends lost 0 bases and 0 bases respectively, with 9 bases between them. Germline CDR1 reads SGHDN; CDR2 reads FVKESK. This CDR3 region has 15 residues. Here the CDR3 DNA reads TGTGCCAGCAGCCAAGAAGTAGGCACCTCCTACGAGCAGTACTTC. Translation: CASSQEVGTSYEQYF. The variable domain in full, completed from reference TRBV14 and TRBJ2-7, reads EAGVTQFPSHSVIEKGQTVTLRCDPISGHDNLYWYRRVMGKEIKFLLHFVKESKQDESGMPNNRFLAERTGGTYSTLKVQPAELEDSGVYFCASSQEVGTSYEQYFGPGTRLTVT.

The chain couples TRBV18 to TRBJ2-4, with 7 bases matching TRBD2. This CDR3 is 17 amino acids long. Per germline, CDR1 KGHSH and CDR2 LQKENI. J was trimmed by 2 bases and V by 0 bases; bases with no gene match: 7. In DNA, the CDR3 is TGTGCCAGCTCACCACCCCGTTGGGAGGGAACCAAAAACATTCAGTACTTC. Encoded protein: CASSPPRWEGTKNIQYF.

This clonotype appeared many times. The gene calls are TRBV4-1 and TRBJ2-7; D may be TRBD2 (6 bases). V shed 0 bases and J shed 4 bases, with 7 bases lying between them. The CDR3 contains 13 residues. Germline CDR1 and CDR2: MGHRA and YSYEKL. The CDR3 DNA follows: TGCGCCAGCAGCCAAGAAGGAGGGTACGAGCAGTACTTC. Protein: CASSQEGGYEQYF.

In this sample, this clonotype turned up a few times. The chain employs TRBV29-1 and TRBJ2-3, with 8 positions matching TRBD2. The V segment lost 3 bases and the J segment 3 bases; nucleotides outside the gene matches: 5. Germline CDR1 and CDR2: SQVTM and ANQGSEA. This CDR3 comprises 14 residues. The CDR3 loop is CSVETREVTDTQYF. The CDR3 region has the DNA TGCAGCGTTGAGACGCGGGAGGTAACAGATACGCAGTATTTT.